The clone carrying this T cell receptor (beta chain) was picked up many times. What it binds is not known. Amplified TCR beta CDR3 regions derived from RNA transcripts. Initially, a first-round RT-PCR of the TCR CDR3 employed the HTBI primer set. TCRdb processed the multiplex PCR reads anew with MiXCR; each CDR3 protein has one entry. The sample includes some 560,000 distinct CDR3 sequences, more than 15% of them seen just once. The data were taken from a study of T cells in Graves' hyperthyroidism and ophthalmopathy. Study context: Pretreatment peripheral blood was obtained at initial diagnosis. General study points: A median around 5.9 months before onset, the model predicted ophthalmopathy.

Absence of ophthalmopathy progression within 18 months defined stable Graves' hyperthyroidism. PBMCs were derived from 10 ml fresh peripheral blood. This TCR was recovered from a woman between 25 and 40 years old with Graves' hyperthyroidism. The source material was blood.

In DNA, the CDR3 is TGTGCCAGCAGCTTAGGTCAGGGCTGGACTGAAGCTTTCTTT. Protein product: CASSLGQGWTEAFF. The V gene is TRBV11-2, the J gene TRBJ1-1; TRBD1 might be the D (5 bases). This CDR3 is 14 amino acids long. CDR1 is SGHAT and CDR2 is FQNNGV in the germline V gene. V was shortened by 1 base and J by 5 bases, with 11 bases between the two germline ends.